Below are 10 T cell receptor beta chains sequenced from a single sample in a study of CD8 T cells in ankylosing spondylitis. TCRdb itself ran the 5' RACE reads through MiXCR, one entry per CDR3 protein. The sample shows roughly 230,000 distinct CDR3 sequences, approximately 20% of them seen only once. The sample consisted of blood, either unsorted or a sorted T cell fraction (not recorded which). These receptors were collected from a male donor with ankylosing spondylitis or in good health (not recorded which).

In its sample, this clonotype was seen a few times. This sequence joins TRBV19 and TRBJ2-1, with no clear D. This CDR3 spans 15 amino acids. V lost 5 bases to trimming and J lost 2 bases, with 13 bases between them. Looked up from germline, CDR1 is LNHDA and CDR2 is SQIVND (reference sequence). CDR3 nucleotides: TGTGCCAGTAGTTTCTCCGTTACGACCTACAATGAGCAGTTCTTC. Its translation: CASSFSVTTYNEQFF. The full variable domain, in which reference TRBV19 and TRBJ2-1 provide the parts outside the CDR3, is DGGITQSPKYLFRKEGQNVTLSCEQNLNHDAMYWYRQDPGQGLRLIYYSQIVNDFQKGDIAEGYSVSREKKESFPLTVTSAQKNPTAFYLCASSFSVTTYNEQFFGPGTRLTVL.

This clonotype appeared a few times. The CDR3 coding sequence is TGTGCCAGCAGACTCGGGGACGGCTTGAACACTGAAGCTTTCTTT. Translation gives CASRLGDGLNTEAFF. The rearrangement uses TRBV7-9 and TRBJ1-1; perhaps TRBD1 as D (5 bases). The CDR3 totals 15 residues. V lost 6 bases to trimming and J lost 0 bases, with 14 bases between them. The germline CDR1 and CDR2 sequences are SEHNR and FQNEAQ (reference sequence).

This clonotype was seen many times. The V call is TRBV5-6, the J call TRBJ2-3; D gene ambiguous. The CDR3 is 16 amino acids. Trimming removed 4 bases at V and 4 bases at J, with 19 bases between. In germline, CDR1 is SGHDT, CDR2 YYEEEE. CDR3 bases: TGTGCCAGCAGCCTAGTGGTAGTTTTTTTGCCAGATACGCAGTATTTT. Protein sequence: CASSLVVVFLPDTQYF.

The CDR3 DNA reads as TGTGCCACCAGCAGAGATCTGCCCCACTCCTATAATTCACCCCTCCACTTT. It translates to CATSRDLPHSYNSPLHF. The chain uses TRBV15 and TRBJ1-6; D gene uncertain. CDR1 and CDR2 from the germline V gene are LNHNV and YYDKDF (reference sequence). This CDR3 is 17 amino acids long. V lost 0 bases, J lost 0 bases, and 9 bases lay in between.

This clonotype has a handful of counts. J is TRBJ2-1 and V is TRBV7-2; 7 bases map to TRBD2. Germline V gene lookup returns CDR1 SGHTA and CDR2 FQGNSA. CDR3 length: 13 residues. The ends lost 1 base at V and 13 bases at J; junction bases unmatched: 7. CDR3 sequence reads: CASSLEELAPQFF. In nucleotides, the CDR3 is TGTGCCAGCAGCTTAGAGGAACTAGCGCCCCAGTTCTTC.

The CDR3 here is CASSPTSLASYEQYF. DNA for the CDR3: TGCGCCAGCAGCCCGACGAGTCTAGCATCCTACGAGCAGTACTTC. This rearrangement joins TRBV4-1 to TRBJ2-7, with D possibly matching TRBD2 (5 bases). The germline gives CDR1 MGHRA, CDR2 YSYEKL. V lost 4 bases and J 1 base, leaving 14 bases between the germline ends. There are 15 residues in the CDR3.

V is TRBV4-1 and J is TRBJ1-2; D not certain. The germline V and J ends were trimmed by 1 base and 0 bases, with 12 bases remaining between them. This CDR3 spans 16 amino acids. Germline V gene data show CDR1 as MGHRA and CDR2 as YSYEKL. CDR3 region: CASSQGMTVPNYGYTF. The CDR3 DNA is TGCGCCAGCAGCCAAGGAATGACCGTGCCTAACTATGGCTACACCTTC.

The rearrangement links TRBV25-1 to TRBJ2-5, with a weak D call TRBD2 (6 bases). V dropped 0 bases and J dropped 2 bases, with 22 bases sitting between them. Germline V gene data show CDR1 as MGHDK and CDR2 as SYGVNS. The CDR3 loop spans 19 amino acids. The CDR3 region is CASSEYIPGGIAEQETQYF. CDR3 nucleotides: TGTGCCAGCAGTGAATATATTCCCGGAGGGATAGCAGAACAAGAGACCCAGTACTTC.

The chain combines TRBV4-3 with TRBJ2-7; 10 bases map to TRBD2. Germline V gene data show CDR1 as LGHNA and CDR2 as YSLEER. The CDR3 is made up of 15 amino acids. V shed 3 bases and J 1 base; nucleotides not matched to a gene: 3. The CDR3 bases are TGCGCCAGCAGCCAGGCGACTAGCGGGTCCTACGAGCAGTACTTC. Translating gives CASSQATSGSYEQYF.

The chain joins TRBV5-6 to TRBJ2-2; 10 bases fit TRBD2. The CDR3 runs to 16 residues. From germline, CDR1 is SGHDT and CDR2 YYEEEE. With 1 base clipped from V and 7 bases from J, the junction kept 7 bases outside the gene matches. The CDR3 DNA follows: TGTGCCAGCAGCTTGCTGCCTAGCGGGAGTCACGGGGAGCTGTTTTTT. Protein sequence: CASSLLPSGSHGELFF.